The text below deals with one TCR beta chain. Its antigen is not known. This sample is drawn from a study of T cell responses to AZD1222 COVID-19 vaccine. The study, taken as a whole, reports: Repertoires were obtained solely post-peak T cell response. Regions 160-218 and 743-854 held dominance among vaccine-associated CD4 TCRs, which spanned spike.

From germline, CDR1 is SGHNT and CDR2 YYREEE (reference sequence). V was clipped by 4 bases and J by 3 bases, with 20 bases between them. The length of the CDR3 is 16 residues. Data came from immunoSEQ multiplex PCR; TCRdb stores just in-frame clones and leaves some out. The sample holds approximately 220,000 clones, more than 85% seen once. The material sequenced was peripheral blood, taken on day 0 of MenACWY control vaccination. The origin of this receptor is an adult in good health. The rearrangement joins TRBV5-4 to TRBJ2-7, with D maybe TRBD2 (7 bases). The CDR3 reads CASSPAGGGAFYEQYF. The CDR3 coding sequence is TGTGCCAGCAGCCCGGCGGGTGGGGGGGCCTTCTACGAGCAGTACTTC.